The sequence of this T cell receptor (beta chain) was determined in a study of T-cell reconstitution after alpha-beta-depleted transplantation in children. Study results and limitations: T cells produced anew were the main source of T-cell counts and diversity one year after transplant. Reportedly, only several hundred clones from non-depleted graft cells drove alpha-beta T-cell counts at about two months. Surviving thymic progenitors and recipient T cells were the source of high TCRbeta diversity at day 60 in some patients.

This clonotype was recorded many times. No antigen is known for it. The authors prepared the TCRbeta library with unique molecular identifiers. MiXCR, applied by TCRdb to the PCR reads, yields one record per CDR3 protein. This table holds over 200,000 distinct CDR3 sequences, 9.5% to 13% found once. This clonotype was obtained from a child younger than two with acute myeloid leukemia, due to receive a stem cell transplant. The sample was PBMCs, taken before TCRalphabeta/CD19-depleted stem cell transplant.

CDR3 amino acids: CASSLGHLQETQYF. The DNA of the CDR3 is TGTGCCAGCAGCTTAGGCCATCTTCAAGAGACCCAGTACTTC. This chain connects TRBV7-8 to TRBJ2-5, with D uncertain. The CDR3 covers 14 residues. Germline CDR1 SGHVS, CDR2 FQNEAQ. Deletions cut 1 base from V and 2 bases from J, with 8 bases between.